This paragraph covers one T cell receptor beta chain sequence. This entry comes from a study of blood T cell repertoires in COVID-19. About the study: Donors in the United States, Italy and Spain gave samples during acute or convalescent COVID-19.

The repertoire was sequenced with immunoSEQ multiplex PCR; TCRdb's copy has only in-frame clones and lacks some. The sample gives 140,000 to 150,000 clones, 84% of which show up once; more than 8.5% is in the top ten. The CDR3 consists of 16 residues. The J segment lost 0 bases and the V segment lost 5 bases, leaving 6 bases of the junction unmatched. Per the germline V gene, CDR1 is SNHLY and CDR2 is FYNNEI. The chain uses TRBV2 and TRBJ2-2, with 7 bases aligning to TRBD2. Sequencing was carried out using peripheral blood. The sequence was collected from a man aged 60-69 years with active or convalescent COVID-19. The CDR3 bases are TGTGCCAGCAGTATACGGGACTATCCGAACACCGGGGAGCTGTTTTTT. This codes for CASSIRDYPNTGELFF.